This paragraph reports one T cell receptor (beta chain). Being one base from a much bigger clone, this may be a read error. Those donors who had ophthalmopathy presented with moderate-to-severe activity, a CAS of ≥3, a NOSPECS of ≥4 and a duration under 3 months. Clinical symptoms, serum thyroxine, TRAb, thyroid ultrasound and orbital computed tomography determined diagnosis. The data derive from a study of Graves' ophthalmopathy and Graves' hyperthyroidism. Investigators amplified TCR beta CDR3 regions from RNA transcripts. An opening RT-PCR round employed HTBI primers and preceded a second-round multiplex PCR. TCRdb recomputed calls from the multiplex PCR reads with MiXCR, one row per CDR3 protein. The sample lists some 520,000 distinct CDR3 sequences; 13% to 15% were seen once. Input material: blood. This receptor was identified in a woman aged 25 to 39 with Graves' ophthalmopathy.

CDR3 residues: CASSKQGNTEAFF. The CDR3 DNA follows: TGTGCCAGCAGCAAGCAAGGGAACACTGAAGCTTTCTTT. The gene calls are TRBV7-3 and TRBJ1-1; D is unclear. In germline, CDR1 is SGHTA, CDR2 FQGTGA. The CDR3 spans 13 residues. The V and J ends lost 5 bases and 1 base respectively, with 8 bases between them.